These 27 T cell receptor beta chains were sequenced from one sample in a study of vaccination effects on CD4 cells after COVID-19 (dated by TCRdb to 2021 to 2024). Their antigens remain unidentified. After around ten days of culture, CD4+ T cells were isolated with the EasySep CD4+ T cell isolation kit. The library was obtained by the immunoSEQ multiplex PCR assay. This immuneACCESS table, as held by TCRdb, lists in-frame sequences with V and J called but not all clones. Of the missing ones, under half trace to an unresolved V gene in checked studies; the others have no known cause. Recorded for this sample are tens of thousands of clones; approximately 74% of them occurred a single time. 3% of the sample goes to the ten largest clones. Sequencing used CD4+ T cells from PBMCs cultured without peptide, obtained before COVID-19 vaccination. The source is a human donor who received a COVID-19 vaccine.

This clone was seen a single time. The chain joins TRBV5-6 to TRBJ2-1; 7 bases align to TRBD2. J was trimmed by 9 bases and V by 2 bases; bases with no gene match: 8. Germline CDR1 reads SGHDT; CDR2 reads YYEEEE. The CDR3 has 14 residues. The chain's CDR3 is CASSLGREVSEQFF. CDR3 in DNA: TGTGCCAGCAGCTTAGGACGGGAGGTGAGTGAGCAGTTCTTC.

The chain carries TRBV9 and TRBJ2-5, with D perhaps matching TRBD1 (5 bases). The CDR3 spans 14 residues. Germline lookup yields CDR1 SGDLS and CDR2 YYNGEE. V was cut by 4 bases and J by 4 bases, with 14 bases left in between. CDR3 DNA: TGTGCCAGCAGCTATGGGGCTAGGGGAGAGACCCAGTACTTC. Its protein is CASSYGARGETQYF. Complete variable domain (other parts from reference TRBV9 and TRBJ2-5): DSGVTQTPKHLITATGQRVTLRCSPRSGDLSVYWYQQSLDQGLQFLIQYYNGEERAKGNILERFSAQQFPDLHSELNLSSLELGDSALYFCASSYGARGETQYFGPGTRLLVL.

The CDR3 DNA reads TGTGCCAGCAGCGTAGACCCCTCTTGGGGGGACAGGACCTTC. This codes for CASSVDPSWGDRTF. The chain joins TRBV9 to TRBJ1-2; 8 positions agree with TRBD1. Per germline, CDR1 SGDLS and CDR2 YYNGEE. The CDR3 has 14 residues. V lost 0 bases, J lost 14 bases, and 12 bases stayed unmatched.

Remarks on this clone: This sequence may be a read error, since a much larger clone differs from it by one base. The V call is TRBV11-2, the J call TRBJ1-6; no definite D call. The CDR3 extends over 12 amino acids. V gave up 0 bases and J gave up 6 bases, with 0 bases separating them. Per germline, CDR1 SGHAT and CDR2 FQNNGV. The CDR3: CASSLDNSPLHF. In nucleotides, the CDR3 is TGTGCCAGCAGCTTAGATAATTCACCCCTCCACTTT.

The chain recombines TRBV27 with TRBJ2-7, with 9 bases that match TRBD1. Losses at the gene ends were 4 bases for V and 4 bases for J; bases not matched to a gene: 8. The length of the CDR3 is 15 residues. CDR1 and CDR2 (germline): MNHEY, SMNVEV (reference sequence). The DNA for the CDR3 is TGTGCCAGCAGTTATAGGACAGGGGCGACATACGAGCAGTACTTC. Translation: CASSYRTGATYEQYF.

CDR3 region: CASSWGTGGGQETQYF. The CDR3 bases are TGCGCCAGCAGCTGGGGGACAGGGGGTGGACAAGAGACCCAGTACTTC. This chain joins TRBV5-1 and TRBJ2-5; 11 nucleotides line up with TRBD1. CDR1 SGHRS and CDR2 YFSETQ come from the germline V gene. Trimming at V came to 3 bases and at J to 2 bases, leaving 6 bases not matched to a gene. This CDR3 comprises 16 residues.

The V gene is TRBV19, the J gene TRBJ1-3; D gene unclear. Trimming shortened V by 6 bases and J by 0 bases, and 6 bases separated the two germline ends. The V gene's germline CDR1 is LNHDA and CDR2 SQIVND (reference sequence). The CDR3 consists of 13 residues. The CDR3, as DNA: TGTGCCAGTAGAGCGATCTCTGGAAACACCATATATTTT. Translating gives CASRAISGNTIYF.

The chain carries TRBV11-2 and TRBJ2-5; D remains unclear. Deletions cut 4 bases from V and 8 bases from J, with 11 bases between. This CDR3 has 12 residues. Germline-derived CDR1 and CDR2 are SGHAT and FQNNGV. CDR3 residues: CASSSSGPTQYF. The CDR3 region has the DNA TGTGCCAGCAGCTCCTCCGGCCCAACCCAGTACTTC.

This clone was observed a single time. This rearrangement joins TRBV30 to TRBJ2-7; D may be TRBD2 (5 bases). CDR3 length: 11 residues. Germline V gives CDR1 GTSNPN, CDR2 SVGIG (reference sequence). V lost 0 bases and J 7 bases, leaving 7 bases between the germline ends. The CDR3 region is CAWSVRREQYF. The CDR3 coding sequence is TGTGCCTGGAGTGTACGGAGGGAGCAGTACTTC.

The chain has TRBV2 and TRBJ2-3; 11 nucleotides match TRBD2. V trimming: 5 bases; J trimming: 2 bases; junction bases outside the gene matches: 6. This CDR3 is 16 amino acids long. In germline, CDR1 is SNHLY, CDR2 FYNNEI. CDR3 sequence (DNA): TGTGCCAGCAGTACCACTAGCGGGGGCTCCACAGATACGCAGTATTTT. Its translation: CASSTTSGGSTDTQYF. Drawing the rest from reference TRBV2 and TRBJ2-3, the complete variable domain is EPEVTQTPSHQVTQMGQEVILRCVPISNHLYFYWYRQILGQKVEFLVSFYNNEISEKSEIFDDQFSVERPDGSNFTLKIRSTKLEDSAMYFCASSTTSGGSTDTQYFGPGTRLTVL.

The chain recombines TRBV15 with TRBJ1-1, with D unclear. V was shortened by 0 bases and J by 2 bases, with 13 bases between the two germline ends. The CDR3 totals 16 residues. The germline V gene encodes CDR1 LNHNV and CDR2 YYDKDF (reference sequence). Here the CDR3 DNA reads TGTGCCACCAGCAGAGATGGAGAGGGTCGTAACACTGAAGCTTTCTTT. This translates into CATSRDGEGRNTEAFF.

J is TRBJ2-6 and V is TRBV5-1, with 10 bases aligning to TRBD2. After removal of 9 bases from V and 0 bases from J, the junction contained 3 bases not matched to a gene. From germline, CDR1 is SGHRS and CDR2 YFSETQ. This CDR3 contains 15 residues. The CDR3 DNA is TGCGCCACCACTAGCGGGAACTCTGGGGCCAACGTCCTGACTTTC. Protein sequence: CATTSGNSGANVLTF.

J is TRBJ2-1 and V is TRBV30; 14 bases fit TRBD2. V trimming: 3 bases; J trimming: 8 bases; junction bases outside the gene matches: 12. The germline gives CDR1 GTSNPN, CDR2 SVGIG (reference sequence). There are 17 residues in the CDR3. Here the CDR3 reads CAWSWSRTSGRIDEQFF. The CDR3 DNA reads as TGTGCCTGGAGCTGGTCGCGGACTAGCGGGAGGATCGATGAGCAGTTCTTC. Based on the CDR3 plus reference TRBV30 and TRBJ2-1, the full variable domain is SQTIHQWPATLVQPVGSPLSLECTVEGTSNPNLYWYRQAAGRGLQLLFYSVGIGQISSEVPQNLSASRPQDRQFILSSKKLLLSDSGFYLCAWSWSRTSGRIDEQFFGPGTRLTVL.

This chain uses TRBV27 with TRBJ2-1; D gene unclear. With 6 bases removed from V and 7 bases from J, the gap between germline ends came to 13 bases. In germline, CDR1 is MNHEY, CDR2 SMNVEV (reference sequence). The CDR3 contains 13 residues. For the CDR3, the DNA is TGTGCCAGCAGCGGATTCACGAGGAATGAGCAGTTCTTC. It yields the protein CASSGFTRNEQFF.

The chain joins TRBV5-1 to TRBJ1-6; 8 nucleotides align to TRBD1. In germline, CDR1 is SGHRS, CDR2 YFSETQ. After removal of 4 bases from V and 8 bases from J, the junction contained 5 bases not matched to a gene. This CDR3 has 14 amino acids. The CDR3 DNA reads TGCGCCAGCAGCGGGACAGGATGGGATTCACCCCTCCACTTT. Its protein product is CASSGTGWDSPLHF.

By share, this clone counts as medium-sized. The chain couples TRBV5-1 to TRBJ1-1; tentatively, D is TRBD1 (6 bases). The germline V and J ends were trimmed by 3 bases and 1 base, with 10 bases remaining between them. From germline, CDR1 is SGHRS and CDR2 YFSETQ. The CDR3 covers 14 residues. This chain's CDR3 is CASSSGQPNTEAFF. The CDR3 nucleotides are TGCGCCAGCAGCTCTGGACAGCCGAACACTGAAGCTTTCTTT. The entire variable domain, with the rest obtained from reference TRBV5-1 and TRBJ1-1, is as follows: KAGVTQTPRYLIKTRGQQVTLSCSPISGHRSVSWYQQTPGQGLQFLFEYFSETQRNKGNFPGRFSGRQFSNSRSEMNVSTLELGDSALYLCASSSGQPNTEAFFGQGTRLTVV.

The rearrangement uses TRBV11-3 and TRBJ1-5; 10 bases are shared with TRBD1. V was pared by 5 bases and J by 7 bases, with 11 bases of the junction left unmatched. CDR1 is SGHNT, CDR2 YENEEA, per germline. The CDR3 covers 16 residues. CDR3 coding DNA: TGTGCCAGCAGCCCTACCCGACAGGGGGCGAGGCAGCCCCAGCATTTT. It is translated as CASSPTRQGARQPQHF.

The CDR3 loop reads CASSVAGAGPYEQYF. For the CDR3, the DNA is TGTGCCAGCAGCGTAGCGGGAGCCGGTCCCTACGAGCAGTACTTC. The rearrangement uses TRBV9 and TRBJ2-7; D may be TRBD2 (6 bases). Between the trimmed V and J ends, which lost 0 bases and 2 bases, there was a span of 12 bases. Germline V gene data show CDR1 as SGDLS and CDR2 as YYNGEE. The CDR3 runs to 15 residues.

V usage is TRBV2 and J usage is TRBJ1-2; D is uncertain. The length of the CDR3 is 13 residues. Trimming left V 4 bases short and J 2 bases short, with 8 bases between. CDR1 and CDR2 (germline): SNHLY, FYNNEI. The CDR3: CASSGRGNYGYTF. CDR3 coding DNA: TGTGCCAGCAGTGGGAGAGGGAACTATGGCTACACCTTC.

The chain uses TRBV28 and TRBJ2-1, with D perhaps TRBD1 (6 bases). Between the trimmed V and J ends, which lost 1 base and 12 bases, there was a span of 16 bases. This CDR3 contains 14 residues. Germline CDR1 reads MDHEN; CDR2 reads SYDVKM. CDR3 in DNA: TGTGCCAGCAGTTTATCGCAGGGGATCTGGGGGCAGTTCTTC. Amino acid sequence: CASSLSQGIWGQFF.

V is TRBV12-3 or TRBV12-4 and J is TRBJ2-7, with D unresolved. The V end was cut by 10 bases, the J end by 3 bases, with 16 bases between. This CDR3 has 13 residues. This CDR3 is CATRSNGHYEQYF. The CDR3 DNA reads TGTGCCACTCGGTCCAACGGGCACTACGAGCAGTACTTC.

This chain uses TRBV30 with TRBJ1-2; D is ambiguous. Germline-derived CDR1 and CDR2 are GTSNPN and SVGIG (reference sequence). CDR3 length equals 12 residues. The V gene lost 2 bases and the J gene lost 10 bases, with 14 bases spanning the gap. The CDR3 DNA reads TGTGCCTGGAGTTGGACCACTGGAGACTACACCTTC. Translated, it gives CAWSWTTGDYTF.

The chain has TRBV5-1 and TRBJ2-6; 8 nucleotides match TRBD1. The CDR3 extends over 16 amino acids. Germline CDR1 reads SGHRS; CDR2 reads YFSETQ. V shed 9 bases and J 0 bases; nucleotides not matched to a gene: 8. This CDR3 reads CATRTGPTSGANVLTF. CDR3 coding DNA: TGCGCCACCCGGACAGGGCCTACCTCTGGGGCCAACGTCCTGACTTTC.

The rearrangement links TRBV29-1 to TRBJ2-7, with 10 bases identical to TRBD2. V was pared by 6 bases and J by 2 bases, with 10 bases of the junction left unmatched. The CDR3 is made up of 15 amino acids. Germline CDR1 and CDR2: SQVTM and ANQGSEA. The CDR3 DNA is TGCAGCGTGGCGGCCGGACTAGCGGAGGCCTACGAGCAGTACTTC. Its protein product is CSVAAGLAEAYEQYF.

This clone was detected only once. V usage is TRBV6-4 and J usage is TRBJ1-2; D uncertain. Germline V lookup: CDR1 MRHNA, CDR2 SNTAGT. The length of the CDR3 is 13 residues. V was shortened by 3 bases and J by 2 bases, with 7 bases between the two germline ends. The CDR3 nucleotides are TGTGCCAGCAGTGAAGCATGGAACTATGGCTACACCTTC. It is translated as CASSEAWNYGYTF.

In DNA, the CDR3 is TGTGCCAGCAGTTCGCCCCCGACAGCTAACTATGGCTACACCTTC. This translates into CASSSPPTANYGYTF. The chain carries TRBV28 and TRBJ1-2; tentatively, D is TRBD1 (5 bases). This CDR3 has 15 residues. Germline lookup yields CDR1 MDHEN and CDR2 SYDVKM. Trimming shortened V by 4 bases and J by 0 bases, and 12 bases separated the two germline ends.

The chain employs TRBV2 and TRBJ2-7; 10 bases are a match to TRBD2. The V gene's germline CDR1 is SNHLY and CDR2 FYNNEI. CDR3 length equals 15 residues. J lost 2 bases, V lost 7 bases, and 8 bases had no gene match. CDR3 sequence (DNA): TGTGCCAGCAAAGGAGGGCTAGCGGGGGCCTACGAGCAGTACTTC. It is translated as CASKGGLAGAYEQYF.